The 19 T cell receptor beta chains reported below all come from one sample, sequenced in a study of blood T cells in healthy people across ages. A J-beta primer mix and a sample-barcoded 5' primer were used in a second PCR of about 7 to 12 cycles. Each CDR3 protein is one row after TCRdb ran MiXCR on the 5' RACE reads. Here the sample spans 650,000 or so distinct CDR3 sequences, over 40% being singletons. The sample was blood. The source of these receptors is a woman of 80 years or more in good health.

This clonotype was observed at least ten times. This sequence joins TRBV3-1 and TRBJ2-7; no definite D call. Germline assignment: CDR1 LGHDT and CDR2 YNNKEL (reference sequence). V gave up 2 bases and J gave up 3 bases, with 11 bases separating them. The length of the CDR3 is 14 residues. The CDR3 bases are TGTGCCAGCAGCCAACCGGATTCGTTCTACGAGCAGTACTTC. Its translation: CASSQPDSFYEQYF.

This clonotype is a singleton in its sample. V is TRBV19 and J is TRBJ1-6; D gene unclear. The CDR3 loop spans 16 amino acids. Germline V lookup: CDR1 LNHDA, CDR2 SQIVND (reference sequence). Trimming took 5 bases from V and 9 from J, leaving 20 bases between them. CDR3 residues: CASSSTVTEVFSPLHF. The CDR3 nucleotides are TGTGCCAGTAGTTCTACCGTAACAGAAGTTTTTTCACCCCTCCACTTT.

This chain links TRBV5-1 with TRBJ1-6, with 7 bases aligning to TRBD1. The V and J ends lost 4 bases and 9 bases, in that order; junction bases with no gene match: 10. The germline gives CDR1 SGHRS, CDR2 YFSETQ. This CDR3 comprises 15 residues. CDR3 nucleotide sequence: TGCGCCAGCAGCCCCGGGACAGTTTATCCTTCACCCCTCCACTTT. Encoded protein: CASSPGTVYPSPLHF.

This clonotype was seen a few times. The rearrangement links TRBV28 to TRBJ2-1; 10 nucleotides match TRBD2. V was clipped by 1 base and J by 5 bases; unmatched bases: 5. The germline V gene encodes CDR1 MDHEN and CDR2 SYDVKM. The CDR3 covers 16 residues. The CDR3 region is CASSLSASGSHNEQFF. The CDR3 DNA is TGTGCCAGCAGTTTATCGGCTAGCGGGAGCCACAATGAGCAGTTCTTC. The full variable domain, with the rest looked up from reference TRBV28 and TRBJ2-1, is DVKVTQSSRYLVKRTGEKVFLECVQDMDHENMFWYRQDPGLGLRLIYFSYDVKMKEKGDIPEGYSVSREKKERFSLILESASTNQTSMYLCASSLSASGSHNEQFFGPGTRLTVL.

As regards this clonotype: A single base separates this from a much larger clone, so it may be a read error. The chain is built from TRBV5-1 and TRBJ2-3; the D gene is possibly TRBD1 (6 bases). V lost 2 bases and J lost 1, with 11 bases in between. Per the germline V gene, CDR1 is SGHRS and CDR2 is YFSETQ. This CDR3 spans 15 amino acids. CDR3: CASSLQGHCTDTQYF. CDR3 DNA sequence: TGCGCCAGCAGCTTACAGGGACACTGCACAGATACGCAGTATTTT.

The chain uses TRBV28 and TRBJ2-3, with 7 bases fitting TRBD1. The CDR3 spans 16 residues. Per the germline V gene, CDR1 is MDHEN and CDR2 is SYDVKM. The junction had 9 bases not matched to a gene; V was cut back by 5 bases and J by 1 base. Written as DNA, the CDR3 is TGTGCCAGCAGTCCCACGACAGGGTTGGGCACAGATACGCAGTATTTT. It specifies CASSPTTGLGTDTQYF.

The CDR3 spells CSATGQGRQETQYF. The DNA for the CDR3 is TGCAGTGCTACGGGACAGGGTCGTCAAGAGACCCAGTACTTC. The chain uses TRBV20-1 and TRBJ2-5; 9 bases are a match to TRBD1. V shed 4 bases, J shed 2 bases, and the junction held 5 bases outside the gene matches. CDR3 length: 14 residues. Per the germline V gene, CDR1 is DFQATT and CDR2 is SNEGSKA (reference sequence).

Points on this clonotype: A clone one base away is much larger, so this may be a read error. V usage is TRBV12-3 or TRBV12-4 and J usage is TRBJ1-2; D remains unclear. This CDR3 spans 14 amino acids. The CDR3 region is CASSLITAGYGHTF. DNA of the CDR3: TGTGCCAGCAGTTTAATAACGGCCGGCTATGGCCACACCTTC.

This clonotype was detected many times. The rearrangement joins TRBV5-1 to TRBJ1-1, with 7 bases that match TRBD1. From germline, CDR1 is SGHRS and CDR2 YFSETQ. The CDR3 has 16 amino acids. The V segment lost 4 bases and the J segment 5 bases; nucleotides outside the gene matches: 14. This CDR3 is CASSPAAGQASTEAFF. In DNA form, the CDR3 reads TGCGCCAGCAGCCCGGCCGCCGGACAGGCGTCGACTGAAGCTTTCTTT. The variable domain in full, with the rest retrieved from reference TRBV5-1 and TRBJ1-1, is KAGVTQTPRYLIKTRGQQVTLSCSPISGHRSVSWYQQTPGQGLQFLFEYFSETQRNKGNFPGRFSGRQFSNSRSEMNVSTLELGDSALYLCASSPAAGQASTEAFFGQGTRLTVV.

This clonotype was detected ten times or more. The junction differs from germline at one of its ends, possibly a read error. The chain links TRBV20-1 to TRBJ2-3; D not resolved. The CDR3 is 13 residues long. Germline values: CDR1 DFQATT, CDR2 SNEGSKA (reference sequence). The CDR3 nucleotides are TGCAGTGCTGGAGAGTGGGCCGTATATACGCAGTATTTT. Its translation is CSAGEWAVYTQYF.

This sequence joins TRBV5-6 and TRBJ2-3; possibly TRBD1 for D (5 bases). Between the trimmed V and J ends, which lost 2 bases and 7 bases, there was a span of 14 bases. Germline CDR1 SGHDT, CDR2 YYEEEE. The CDR3 consists of 14 residues. The CDR3 coding sequence is TGTGCCAGCAGCTTCTTTACAGGATTAAATACGCAGTATTTT. Translation: CASSFFTGLNTQYF.

This clonotype was counted only a few times. This chain joins TRBV4-1 and TRBJ2-5; 8 bases are a match to TRBD2. The J call may be faulty, since TRBJ2-7 better matches the DNA end. The CDR3 has 18 amino acids. Germline values: CDR1 MGHRA, CDR2 YSYEKL. CDR3 region: CASSQDLIQRERRNEQYF. Written as DNA, the CDR3 is TGCGCCAGCAGCCAAGATCTCATCCAGCGGGAGAGGAGAAACGAGCAGTACTTC.

V is TRBV6-6 and J is TRBJ1-2, with D perhaps TRBD1 (5 bases). V was clipped by 8 bases and J by 1 base, with 11 bases between them. CDR1 is MNHNY, CDR2 SVGAGI, per germline (reference sequence). The CDR3 runs to 13 residues. The CDR3 spells CASQTDVNYGYTF. CDR3 DNA: TGTGCCAGCCAGACAGACGTTAACTATGGCTACACCTTC.

Only a few counts were recorded for this clonotype. This rearrangement joins TRBV20-1 to TRBJ2-7; 10 positions agree with TRBD2. Trimming removed 0 bases from V and 7 bases from J; junction bases left unmatched: 12. Germline loops: CDR1 DFQATT, CDR2 SNEGSKA (reference sequence). The CDR3 is 16 residues long. CDR3 coding DNA: TGCAGTGCTAGAGATCAAAAAACTAGCGGGACTGGGGAGCAGTACTTC. Translating gives CSARDQKTSGTGEQYF.

The table lists this clonotype with a few counts. This chain's CDR3 is CSVRNDLDEKLFF. In DNA, the CDR3 is TGCAGCGTTCGGAACGACTTGGATGAAAAACTGTTTTTT. The gene calls are TRBV29-1 and TRBJ1-4; D gene unclear. The V and J ends lost 5 bases and 6 bases respectively, with 13 bases between them. Germline loops: CDR1 SQVTM, CDR2 ANQGSEA. This CDR3 has 13 amino acids.

The chain links TRBV12-5 to TRBJ2-1; 9 nucleotides agree with TRBD1. V was clipped by 1 base and J by 7 bases; unmatched bases: 5. This CDR3 region has 15 residues. The V gene's germline CDR1 is LGHNT and CDR2 FRNRAP. For the CDR3, the DNA is TGTGCTAGTGGTTTGGGATGGGACAGGGTTAATGAGCAGTTCTTC. As protein: CASGLGWDRVNEQFF.

Only a few counts were recorded for this clonotype. The chain joins TRBV7-2 to TRBJ2-3; maybe TRBD2 (5 bases). This CDR3 is 15 amino acids long. V gave up 3 bases and J gave up 1 base, with 11 bases separating them. Per germline, CDR1 SGHTA and CDR2 FQGNSA. The CDR3 region is CASSFDGGGTDTQYF. CDR3 in DNA: TGTGCCAGCAGCTTTGACGGAGGAGGCACAGATACGCAGTATTTT.

The V call is TRBV6-2 or TRBV6-3, the J call TRBJ2-4; D might be TRBD2 (5 bases). The V and J ends lost 6 bases and 6 bases respectively, with 15 bases between them. Germline V gene sequence: CDR1 MNHEY, CDR2 SVGEGT. The CDR3 runs to 14 residues. The CDR3 region has the DNA TGTGCCAGCAGCCAAACTGGGAGACTAAACATTCAGTACTTC. Its protein is CASSQTGRLNIQYF.

The chain's CDR3 is CATSDSGNYGYTF. CDR3 in DNA: TGTGCCACCAGTGATTCGGGAAACTATGGCTACACCTTC. The chain carries TRBV24-1 and TRBJ1-2; D is unclear. The CDR3 is 13 amino acids. V was trimmed by 2 bases and J by 2 bases, leaving 5 bases between them. Germline-derived CDR1 and CDR2 are KGHDR and SFDVKD.